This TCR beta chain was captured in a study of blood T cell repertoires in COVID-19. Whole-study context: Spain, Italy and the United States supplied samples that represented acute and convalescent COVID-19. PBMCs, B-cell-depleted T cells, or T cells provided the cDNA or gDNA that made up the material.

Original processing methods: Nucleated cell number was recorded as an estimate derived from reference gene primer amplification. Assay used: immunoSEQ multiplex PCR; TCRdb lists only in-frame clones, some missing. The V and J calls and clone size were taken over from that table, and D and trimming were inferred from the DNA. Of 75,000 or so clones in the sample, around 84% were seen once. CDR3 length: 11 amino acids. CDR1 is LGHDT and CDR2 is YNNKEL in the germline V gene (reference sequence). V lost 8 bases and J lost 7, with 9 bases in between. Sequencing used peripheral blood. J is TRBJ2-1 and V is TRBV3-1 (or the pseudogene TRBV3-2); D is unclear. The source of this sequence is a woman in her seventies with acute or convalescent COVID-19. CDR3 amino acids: CASLGTNEQFF. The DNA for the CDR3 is TGTGCCAGCCTGGGCACGAATGAGCAGTTCTTC.